This T cell receptor beta chain was sequenced in a study of blood T cell repertoires in COVID-19. Study details: The origin of the acute and convalescent COVID-19 samples was the United States, Italy and Spain. PBMCs, B-cell-depleted T cells, or T cells were the source of the cDNA or gDNA that made up the material.

Original processing methods: The authors estimated nucleated cell counts from reference gene primer amplification. Assay: immunoSEQ multiplex PCR; the TCRdb copy retains only in-frame clones and omits some. V and J calls and clone size are copied from that table; D and trimming were computed from the DNA. The profile covers 170,000 or so clones, with 80% to 85% appearing a single time and roughly 13% taken by the ten largest. Germline values: CDR1 MNHEY, CDR2 SVGAGI. V lost 2 bases to trimming and J lost 0 bases, with 10 bases between them. CDR3 length equals 15 residues. The specimen sequenced was peripheral blood. The clonotype was recovered from a man aged 18 to 30 with active or convalescent COVID-19. The chain uses TRBV6-5 and TRBJ1-1; D not resolved. As DNA, the CDR3 is TGTGCCAGCAGTTACGGGCGGGAGCTGAACACTGAAGCTTTCTTT. Its protein is CASSYGRELNTEAFF.